This is a list of T cell receptor beta chains from one sample in a study of PD-1 blockade in mismatch repair-deficient tumors. This table comes from immunoSEQ multiplex PCR, and its TCRdb copy is limited to in-frame clones, with some not included. Of 100,000 to 150,000 clones listed, about 88% are singletons. The sequences come from peripheral blood, collected 44 weeks after starting pembrolizumab. The receptor source for this set is an adult with mismatch repair-deficient cancer. CDR3s include the opening cysteine and the closing phenylalanine or tryptophan. The order of the fields is clone size, D gene, V gene, J gene, CDR3 DNA, CDR3 protein. A D gene is named only where the DNA matches it firmly. The size of a clone is reported for some rows only, either as once, few or many, or as a class for expanded clones.

-	TRBD1	TRBV19	TRBJ2-7	TGTGCCAGTAAACCGGGACAGGGGGCTTACGAGCAGTACTTC	CASKPGQGAYEQYF
-	TRBD2	TRBV27	TRBJ2-7	TGTGCCAGCAGTTATTGGGGGGGGTACGAGCAGTACTTC	CASSYWGGYEQYF
-	-	TRBV9	TRBJ2-6	TGTGCCAGCAGCGTAGTAGGAGGATCTGGGGCCAACGTCCTGACTTTC	CASSVVGGSGANVLTF
-	TRBD1	TRBV7-9	TRBJ2-7	TGTGCCAGCGGGACCAAAAGCATGGGACAGGGGGCGATCGAGCAGTACTTC	CASGTKSMGQGAIEQYF
-	TRBD2	TRBV19	TRBJ2-3	TGTGCCAGTGGGACTAGCGGTTCTGTTCCGCAGTATTTT	CASGTSGSVPQYF
-	-	TRBV7-6	TRBJ2-6	TGTGCCAGCAGCCGTAGACCCGACAGGACGATCGGAAGGGCCAACGTCCTGACTTTC	CASSRRPDRTIGRANVLTF
-	TRBD1	TRBV5-4	TRBJ1-1	TGTGCCAGCAACGGACAGGGGGCACCTGAAGCTTTCTTT	CASNGQGAPEAFF
-	-	TRBV11-1	TRBJ2-1	TGTGCCAGCAGCTCCTACCTGTTGGGCTCTACCCCAACCGGTGAGCAGTTCTTC	CASSSYLLGSTPTGEQFF
few	-	TRBV11-1	TRBJ2-7	TGTGCCAGCATGGACTCCTCGTCCTACGAGCAGTACTTC	CASMDSSSYEQYF
-	-	TRBV5-1	TRBJ2-3	TGCGCCAGCCAACCGCAGGGCACAGATACGCAGTATTTT	CASQPQGTDTQYF
-	TRBD2	TRBV12-5	TRBJ2-3	TGTGCTAGTGGTTTTCCGACTAGCGGGAGCACAGATACGCAGTATTTT	CASGFPTSGSTDTQYF
-	-	TRBV14	TRBJ2-1	TGTGCCAGCAGCCAAGCTAGCCGTAATGAGCAGTTCTTC	CASSQASRNEQFF
-	-	TRBV9	TRBJ2-7	TGTGCCAGCAGCATGGGACTGGGCTACGAGCAGTACTTC	CASSMGLGYEQYF
-	TRBD2	TRBV27	TRBJ2-5	TGTGCCAGCAGTCCCCAGACTAGCGGACAAGAGACCCAGTACTTC	CASSPQTSGQETQYF
-	TRBD2	TRBV4-1	TRBJ2-1	TGCGCCAGCAGCCCCTCGACTAGCTTAAATGAGCAGTTCTTC	CASSPSTSLNEQFF
-	TRBD2	TRBV5-6	TRBJ2-5	TGTGCCAGCAGCTCGGGGACTAGCGGAGTAATGGAGACCCAGTACTTC	CASSSGTSGVMETQYF
-	-	TRBV28	TRBJ2-5	TGTGCCAGCAGCTCGGGGGTCTACATCGCAAAGACCCAGTACTTC	CASSSGVYIAKTQYF